The entry below describes one T cell receptor (beta chain). The data derive from a study of OX40 agonist ivuxolimab in advanced cancers. The wider study: Every patient in dose escalation had hepatocellular carcinoma, melanoma, renal cell or head and neck cancer.

Unmatched junction bases numbered 21, after V lost 7 bases and J lost 3 bases. Germline CDR1 and CDR2: SGHTA and FQGNSA. This CDR3 is 19 amino acids long. Method: immunoSEQ multiplex PCR; TCRdb's copy keeps in-frame clones and lacks some. The sample carries 19,000 or so clones, approximately 83% recorded once. This clonotype was obtained from an adult with an advanced solid tumor such as melanoma, head and neck, liver or kidney cancer. The source material was CD4+ or CD8+ T cells sorted from blood, sampled in a trial of the OX40 agonist ivuxolimab. The chain uses TRBV7-2 and TRBJ1-2; 9 bases are a match to TRBD1. CDR3 DNA sequence: TGTGCCAGCAACTCCCTTCTGGGACAGGGAAGGAGGGGTGACTATGGCTACACCTTC. This translates into CASNSLLGQGRRGDYGYTF.